Below, 15 T cell receptor beta chains from the same sample are listed, as sequenced in a study of shared clonotypes between healthy human individuals. The data were produced by immunoSEQ multiplex PCR, yet TCRdb's version contains in-frame clones alone and is incomplete. The sample consists of approximately 2.4 million clones, around 95% of them appearing once. The sequenced sample was naive CD4+ T cells sorted from blood. The subset: CD45RA+ positively selected. Receptor source: a man between 18 and 29 years old in good health.

The chain employs TRBV19 and TRBJ1-6; D call uncertain. V was cut by 1 base and J by 9 bases, with 10 bases left in between. Germline V gene data show CDR1 as LNHDA and CDR2 as SQIVND (reference sequence). This CDR3 spans 14 amino acids. This chain's CDR3 is CASSIVNSRSPLHF. The CDR3 DNA sequence: TGTGCCAGTAGTATAGTCAACAGCCGTTCACCCCTCCACTTT.

This chain connects TRBV7-2 to TRBJ2-7, with 7 positions matching TRBD1. V shed 3 bases, J shed 3 bases, and the junction held 2 bases outside the gene matches. The CDR3 is 13 amino acids. Germline V gene sequence: CDR1 SGHTA, CDR2 FQGNSA. CDR3 region: CASSFPGGYEQYF. Written as DNA, the CDR3 is TGTGCCAGCAGCTTCCCAGGGGGCTACGAGCAGTACTTC.

The chain combines TRBV7-2 with TRBJ2-7; 8 bases are a match to TRBD2. The junction had 5 bases not matched to a gene; V was cut back by 2 bases and J by 2 bases. CDR3 length: 15 residues. Germline V gene lookup returns CDR1 SGHTA and CDR2 FQGNSA. The CDR3 loop reads CASSLRGAGAYEQYF. The CDR3 DNA follows: TGTGCCAGCAGCTTAAGAGGAGCGGGGGCCTACGAGCAGTACTTC.

This sequence joins TRBV6-1 and TRBJ2-3; D gene unclear. The CDR3 length is 16 residues. V lost 0 bases and J lost 7, with 17 bases in between. Germline loops: CDR1 MNHNS, CDR2 SASEGT. The CDR3 region has the DNA TGTGCCAGCAGTGAAGCGATCAGGACCACCGTCCATACGCAGTATTTT. Protein sequence: CASSEAIRTTVHTQYF.

The gene calls are TRBV30 and TRBJ2-7, with no clear D. The CDR3 contains 12 residues. The germline V gene has CDR1 GTSNPN and CDR2 SVGIG (reference sequence). Trimming stripped 3 bases from V and 2 bases from J, with 8 bases between. CDR3 nucleotides: TGTGCCTGGAGCGCAAGGGCCTACGAGCAGTACTTC. It yields the protein CAWSARAYEQYF.

DNA for the CDR3: TGTGCCAGCAGCCACAAAGGGACAGCCAATTGGGATACGCAGTATTTT. It specifies CASSHKGTANWDTQYF. The rearrangement joins TRBV7-2 to TRBJ2-3; TRBD1 agrees at 7 bases. Looked up from germline, CDR1 is SGHTA and CDR2 is FQGNSA. The CDR3 is 16 residues long. Losses at the gene ends were 5 bases for V and 6 bases for J; bases not matched to a gene: 14.

Concerning this clone: Other nucleotide sequences in the sample specify the same CDR3. V is TRBV5-1 and J is TRBJ2-7; 8 positions agree with TRBD1. This CDR3 spans 15 amino acids. The trim removed 3 bases at V and 0 bases at J, leaving 5 bases unmatched. Looked up from germline, CDR1 is SGHRS and CDR2 is YFSETQ. The DNA for the CDR3 is TGCGCCAGCAGCTCCTGGACAGGGAGCTCCTACGAGCAGTACTTC. It encodes CASSSWTGSSYEQYF.

Notes on this clone: Distinct nucleotide sequences in the sample also encode this CDR3. J is TRBJ1-5 and V is TRBV28, with D tentatively TRBD1 (5 bases). The CDR3 consists of 13 residues. The V gene lost 6 bases and the J gene lost 1 base, with 7 bases spanning the gap. Germline loops: CDR1 MDHEN, CDR2 SYDVKM. CDR3 bases: TGTGCCAGCAGGGGGGGGAGCAATCAGCCCCAGCATTTT. Its translation is CASRGGSNQPQHF.

The rearrangement uses TRBV7-2 and TRBJ2-3, with 10 bases aligning to TRBD2. V shed 5 bases and J 7 bases; nucleotides not matched to a gene: 12. The CDR3 is 16 residues long. Germline loops: CDR1 SGHTA, CDR2 FQGNSA. This CDR3 reads CASSPLGGLAIYTQYF. The CDR3 DNA follows: TGTGCCAGCAGCCCCCTAGGGGGACTAGCGATTTATACGCAGTATTTT.

This sequence joins TRBV28 and TRBJ2-3; the match to TRBD1 covers 8 bases. Unmatched junction bases numbered 6, after V lost 5 bases and J lost 2 bases. This CDR3 comprises 15 residues. Germline loops: CDR1 MDHEN, CDR2 SYDVKM. The CDR3 loop reads CASSLQGATTDTQYF. The CDR3 bases are TGTGCCAGCAGTCTCCAGGGGGCCACCACAGATACGCAGTATTTT.

The chain recombines TRBV6-1 with TRBJ1-5; D remains unclear. The V end lost 4 bases, the J end lost 4 bases, and 14 bases lay between the germline ends. CDR1 and CDR2 (germline): MNHNS, SASEGT. CDR3 length equals 15 residues. This chain's CDR3 is CASSVTAERNQPQHF. DNA for the CDR3: TGTGCCAGCAGTGTGACGGCCGAGAGGAATCAGCCCCAGCATTTT.

The chain links TRBV10-3 to TRBJ2-5; the match to TRBD1 covers 9 bases. J lost 6 bases, V lost 0 bases, and 11 bases had no gene match. Germline V gene data show CDR1 as ENHRY and CDR2 as SYGVKD. The CDR3 totals 17 residues. The CDR3 region has the DNA TGTGCCATCAGTGAGTCCGGGGGACAGGGTGGTCGGAAGACCCAGTACTTC. Its translation is CAISESGGQGGRKTQYF.

The chain carries TRBV12-5 and TRBJ1-2; D unresolved. There are 15 residues in the CDR3. The germline gives CDR1 LGHNT, CDR2 FRNRAP. Trimming stripped 2 bases from V and 0 bases from J, with 10 bases between. The CDR3 nucleotides are TGTGCTAGTGGTTTGTTTCCGGGATCTAACTATGGCTACACCTTC. It codes for CASGLFPGSNYGYTF.

The chain carries TRBV6-5 and TRBJ1-1, with TRBD1 matching 10 bases. Germline V CDR1 and CDR2: MNHEY, SVGAGI. V was pared by 4 bases and J by 6 bases, with 5 bases of the junction left unmatched. This CDR3 has 14 amino acids. The CDR3 sequence: CASSSGQGISEAFF. CDR3 DNA: TGTGCCAGCAGTTCGGGACAGGGGATTTCTGAAGCTTTCTTT.

CDR3 amino acids: CASSSPGQGFYEQYF. As DNA, the CDR3 is TGTGCCAGCAGTTCACCGGGACAGGGGTTCTACGAGCAGTACTTC. V gene TRBV27 combines with J gene TRBJ2-7, with 10 nucleotides matching TRBD1. The CDR3 is 15 amino acids. With 4 bases clipped from V and 3 bases from J, the junction kept 6 bases outside the gene matches. In germline, CDR1 is MNHEY, CDR2 SMNVEV (reference sequence).